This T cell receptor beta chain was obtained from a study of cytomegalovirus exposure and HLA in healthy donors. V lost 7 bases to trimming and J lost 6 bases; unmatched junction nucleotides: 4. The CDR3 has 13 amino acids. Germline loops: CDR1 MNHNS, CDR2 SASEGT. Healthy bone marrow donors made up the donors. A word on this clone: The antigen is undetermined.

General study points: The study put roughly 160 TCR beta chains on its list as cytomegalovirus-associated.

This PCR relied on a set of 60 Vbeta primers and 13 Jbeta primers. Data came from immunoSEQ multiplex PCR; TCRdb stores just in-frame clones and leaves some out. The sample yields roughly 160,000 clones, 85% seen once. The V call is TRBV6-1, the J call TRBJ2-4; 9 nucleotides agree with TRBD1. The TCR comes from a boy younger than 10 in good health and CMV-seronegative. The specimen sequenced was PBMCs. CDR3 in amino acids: CASNRGQGNIQYF. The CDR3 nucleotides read TGTGCCAGCAACAGGGGGCAGGGAAACATTCAGTACTTC.